A single sample gave rise to the 26 T cell receptor beta chains below, sequenced in a study of blood T cell repertoires in COVID-19. The assay was immunoSEQ multiplex PCR, and TCRdb's table has in-frame clones only and misses some. The data hold more than 85,000 clones, with roughly 92% observed a single time. Sample: peripheral blood. These receptors originate from a woman aged 50 to 60 with COVID-19, enrolled during active disease.

The chain uses TRBV18 and TRBJ2-7, with D perhaps matching TRBD2 (6 bases). The V gene's germline CDR1 is KGHSH and CDR2 LQKENI. V was pared by 6 bases and J by 0 bases, with 6 bases between. The CDR3 totals 12 residues. The CDR3 protein is CASSGSSYEQYF. The CDR3, as DNA: TGTGCCAGCTCCGGGAGCTCCTACGAGCAGTACTTC.

The chain employs TRBV24-1 and TRBJ2-3; 11 bases are shared with TRBD1. Germline CDR1 KGHDR, CDR2 SFDVKD. The V segment lost 2 bases and the J segment 4 bases; nucleotides outside the gene matches: 4. The CDR3 totals 16 residues. CDR3 sequence reads: CATSDSGQGAADTQYF. In DNA form, the CDR3 reads TGTGCCACCAGTGATTCCGGACAGGGGGCGGCAGATACGCAGTATTTT.

This sequence joins TRBV2 and TRBJ1-5; D gene ambiguous. The length of the CDR3 is 12 residues. Germline V gene lookup returns CDR1 SNHLY and CDR2 FYNNEI. Trimming stripped 7 bases from V and 9 bases from J, with 13 bases between. The CDR3 reads CASILPPGPQHF. CDR3 nucleotides: TGTGCCAGCATCCTTCCTCCCGGGCCCCAGCATTTT.

The chain recombines TRBV27 with TRBJ1-2; no reliable D call. Trimming took off 5 bases at V and 7 bases at J, with 17 bases between the two ends. CDR1 and CDR2 (germline): MNHEY, SMNVEV (reference sequence). CDR3 length: 14 amino acids. The CDR3 loop reads CASSGQPQGSGYTF. In nucleotides, the CDR3 is TGTGCCAGCAGTGGGCAGCCCCAAGGATCTGGCTACACCTTC.

The chain employs TRBV28 and TRBJ2-3; 9 bases map to TRBD2. The CDR3 consists of 15 residues. Germline lookup yields CDR1 MDHEN and CDR2 SYDVKM. The V gene end was trimmed by 3 bases and the J gene end by 0 bases; junction bases not matched to a gene: 1. The CDR3 nucleotides read TGTGCCAGCAGTTTTGCGGGGGGGAGCACAGATACGCAGTATTTT. Encoded protein: CASSFAGGSTDTQYF.

CDR3 protein: CASSQVAGGSYEQYV. In DNA form, the CDR3 reads TGCGCCAGCAGCCAAGTGGCGGGGGGGTCCTACGAGCAGTACGTC. J is TRBJ2-7 and V is TRBV4-1; 9 bases match TRBD2. Unmatched junction bases numbered 2, after V lost 1 base and J lost 1 base. Germline CDR1 is MGHRA and CDR2 is YSYEKL. There are 15 residues in the CDR3.

The chain combines TRBV5-1 with TRBJ1-5, with TRBD1 matching over 9 bases. The CDR3 has 15 amino acids. With V trimmed by 2 bases and J by 5 bases, 5 bases remained unmatched. The germline CDR1 and CDR2 sequences are SGHRS and YFSETQ. The CDR3 DNA reads TGCGCCAGCAGCTTTGAGACAGGGGGGGATCAGCCCCAGCATTTT. Translating gives CASSFETGGDQPQHF.

The CDR3 spells CASSFPKTGPFEADTQYF. The CDR3 DNA sequence: TGTGCCAGCAGTTTCCCCAAAACAGGGCCTTTTGAAGCAGATACGCAGTATTTT. V is TRBV28 and J is TRBJ2-3, with D possibly being TRBD1 (6 bases). Trimming took off 3 bases at V and 4 bases at J, with 23 bases between the two ends. Germline-derived CDR1 and CDR2 are MDHEN and SYDVKM. This CDR3 region has 18 residues.

This rearrangement joins TRBV27 to TRBJ1-2, with a tentative D call TRBD1 (6 bases). V was pared by 6 bases and J by 4 bases, with 12 bases between. Germline loops: CDR1 MNHEY, CDR2 SMNVEV (reference sequence). The CDR3 length is 13 residues. The CDR3 loop reads CASSNGQIYGYTF. In DNA, the CDR3 is TGTGCCAGCAGCAATGGACAGATCTATGGCTACACCTTC.

The rearrangement joins TRBV30 to TRBJ2-1; 8 positions match TRBD1. V shed 3 bases, J shed 2 bases, and the junction held 3 bases outside the gene matches. Germline V gene sequence: CDR1 GTSNPN, CDR2 SVGIG (reference sequence). The CDR3 totals 14 residues. The CDR3 DNA sequence: TGTGCCTGGAGCCGGACAGGGACCTACAATGAGCAGTTCTTC. This codes for CAWSRTGTYNEQFF.

A single count supports this clone. The chain combines TRBV6-6 with TRBJ1-2, with D unresolved. V shed 7 bases and J shed 1 base, with 16 bases lying between them. The CDR3 loop spans 15 amino acids. Germline V gene data show CDR1 as MNHNY and CDR2 as SVGAGI (reference sequence). The CDR3 DNA follows: TGTGCCAGCACCCGAGGCGGGAACTATAACTATGGCTACACCTTC. Amino acids: CASTRGGNYNYGYTF.

The chain recombines TRBV2 with TRBJ2-3; TRBD2 agrees at 16 bases. After removal of 6 bases from V and 4 bases from J, the junction contained 10 bases not matched to a gene. This CDR3 spans 18 amino acids. The germline V gene has CDR1 SNHLY and CDR2 FYNNEI. The CDR3 loop reads CASSRSAGLAGGADTQYF. CDR3 nucleotides: TGTGCCAGCAGCAGATCTGCGGGACTAGCGGGGGGGGCAGATACGCAGTATTTT.

The rearrangement uses TRBV5-5 and TRBJ1-2; the D is unclear. Trimming took 2 bases from V and 2 from J, leaving 7 bases between them. The germline CDR1 and CDR2 sequences are SGHKS and YYEKEE (reference sequence). There are 13 residues in the CDR3. The CDR3 region is CASSFNWNYGYTF. DNA of the CDR3: TGTGCCAGCAGCTTCAACTGGAACTATGGCTACACCTTC.

The chain links TRBV9 to TRBJ1-5, with a possible D match to TRBD1 (6 bases). The CDR3 runs to 15 residues. Germline V CDR1 and CDR2: SGDLS, YYNGEE. Trimming left V 4 bases short and J 1 base short, with 12 bases between. The CDR3 here is CASSLGRGSNQPQHF. The CDR3 region has the DNA TGTGCCAGCAGCCTAGGCAGGGGCAGCAATCAGCCCCAGCATTTT.

The chain links TRBV19 to TRBJ1-2; no clear D. Germline V gene lookup returns CDR1 LNHDA and CDR2 SQIVND (reference sequence). V was shortened by 5 bases and J by 6 bases, with 7 bases between the two germline ends. The CDR3 has 11 amino acids. CDR3 DNA sequence: TGTGCCAGTAGTCCGGGTAATGGCTACACCTTC. Translation: CASSPGNGYTF.

The CDR3 region is CASSENSPNYGYTF. The CDR3 DNA follows: TGCGCCAGCAGTGAGAACAGCCCTAACTATGGCTACACCTTC. The V and J genes are TRBV10-2 and TRBJ1-2, with D unclear. V lost 2 bases and J 0 bases, leaving 7 bases between the germline ends. Germline CDR1 is WSHSY and CDR2 is SAAADI. The CDR3 consists of 14 residues.

This clone was seen just once. The chain has TRBV5-1 and TRBJ1-1; a possible D gene is TRBD1 (6 bases). Germline CDR1 is SGHRS and CDR2 is YFSETQ. The CDR3 length is 15 residues. V gave up 2 bases and J gave up 0 bases, with 11 bases separating them. The CDR3 nucleotides read TGCGCCAGCAGCTTAAATGGGGGCCTGAACACTGAAGCTTTCTTT. Protein product: CASSLNGGLNTEAFF. The entire variable domain, with the rest obtained from reference TRBV5-1 and TRBJ1-1, is as follows: KAGVTQTPRYLIKTRGQQVTLSCSPISGHRSVSWYQQTPGQGLQFLFEYFSETQRNKGNFPGRFSGRQFSNSRSEMNVSTLELGDSALYLCASSLNGGLNTEAFFGQGTRLTVV.

V gene TRBV6-5 combines with J gene TRBJ1-3; tentatively, D is TRBD1 (5 bases). Trimming removed 5 bases from V and 7 bases from J, with 15 bases in between. The CDR3 loop spans 14 amino acids. Germline CDR1 and CDR2: MNHEY and SVGAGI. Here the CDR3 reads CASSPGLTLNTIYF. The DNA of the CDR3 is TGTGCCAGCAGTCCGGGACTTACCCTGAACACCATATATTTT.

The chain combines TRBV28 with TRBJ1-2; 10 bases line up with TRBD1. With 6 bases clipped from V and 8 bases from J, the junction kept 12 bases outside the gene matches. Germline V lookup: CDR1 MDHEN, CDR2 SYDVKM. The CDR3 is made up of 15 amino acids. The CDR3 bases are TGTGCCAGCAGCCGGGTGACAGGGGGCTTTGGAGGCTACACCTTC. This sequence encodes CASSRVTGGFGGYTF.

The genes are TRBV24-1 and TRBJ2-3, with a tentative D call TRBD2 (5 bases). The germline V and J ends were trimmed by 3 bases and 3 bases, with 12 bases remaining between them. The CDR3 runs to 15 residues. The germline gives CDR1 KGHDR, CDR2 SFDVKD. Here the CDR3 DNA reads TGTGCCACCAGTGATCGGTCCACGGGGACAGATACGCAGTATTTT. Its protein product is CATSDRSTGTDTQYF.

This chain joins TRBV25-1 and TRBJ1-1, with D tentatively TRBD1 (6 bases). The CDR3 consists of 13 residues. Between the trimmed V and J ends, which lost 6 bases and 5 bases, there was a span of 13 bases. The germline gives CDR1 MGHDK, CDR2 SYGVNS. In DNA, the CDR3 is TGTGCCAGCAGACAGGGAGGGCAAACTGAAGCTTTCTTT. It translates to CASRQGGQTEAFF.

CDR3: CASSFQDTEAFF. In nucleotides, the CDR3 is TGTGCCAGCAGCTTTCAGGACACTGAAGCTTTCTTT. This chain connects TRBV5-6 to TRBJ1-1; no clear D. Trimming removed 2 bases at V and 3 bases at J, with 5 bases between. The CDR3 contains 12 residues. Germline CDR1 SGHDT, CDR2 YYEEEE.

The chain recombines TRBV10-3 with TRBJ1-2, with 8 bases lining up with TRBD1. Germline V gene data show CDR1 as ENHRY and CDR2 as SYGVKD. The V gene end was trimmed by 10 bases and the J gene end by 5 bases; junction bases not matched to a gene: 12. The CDR3 loop spans 14 amino acids. CDR3 loop: CATVNLTGGYGYTF. The CDR3 region has the DNA TGTGCCACCGTAAACTTAACAGGGGGTTATGGCTACACCTTC.

This clone was found once. This chain joins TRBV3-1 (or the pseudogene TRBV3-2) and TRBJ2-7; 12 nucleotides match TRBD2. Trimming removed 4 bases from V and 0 bases from J; junction bases left unmatched: 4. CDR1 is LGHDT, CDR2 YNNKEL, per germline (reference sequence). The CDR3 has 16 residues. The CDR3 spells CASSPRTSGVSYEQYV. For the CDR3, the DNA is TGTGCCAGCAGCCCACGGACTAGCGGGGTCTCCTACGAGCAGTACGTC.

The rearrangement links TRBV19 to TRBJ2-7; D ambiguous. This CDR3 has 12 residues. From germline, CDR1 is LNHDA and CDR2 SQIVND (reference sequence). V lost 7 bases and J lost 3, with 10 bases in between. Written as DNA, the CDR3 is TGTGCCAGTACCTCGTCGAGCTACGAGCAGTACTTC. It translates to CASTSSSYEQYF.

V gene TRBV30 combines with J gene TRBJ1-6, with no clear D. V lost 0 bases, J lost 8 bases, and 17 bases lay in between. The CDR3 runs 16 residues. In germline, CDR1 is GTSNPN, CDR2 SVGIG (reference sequence). The CDR3 DNA sequence: TGTGCCTGGAGTGTATTTGGAAACTGGGGAGATTCACCCCTCCACTTT. It specifies CAWSVFGNWGDSPLHF.